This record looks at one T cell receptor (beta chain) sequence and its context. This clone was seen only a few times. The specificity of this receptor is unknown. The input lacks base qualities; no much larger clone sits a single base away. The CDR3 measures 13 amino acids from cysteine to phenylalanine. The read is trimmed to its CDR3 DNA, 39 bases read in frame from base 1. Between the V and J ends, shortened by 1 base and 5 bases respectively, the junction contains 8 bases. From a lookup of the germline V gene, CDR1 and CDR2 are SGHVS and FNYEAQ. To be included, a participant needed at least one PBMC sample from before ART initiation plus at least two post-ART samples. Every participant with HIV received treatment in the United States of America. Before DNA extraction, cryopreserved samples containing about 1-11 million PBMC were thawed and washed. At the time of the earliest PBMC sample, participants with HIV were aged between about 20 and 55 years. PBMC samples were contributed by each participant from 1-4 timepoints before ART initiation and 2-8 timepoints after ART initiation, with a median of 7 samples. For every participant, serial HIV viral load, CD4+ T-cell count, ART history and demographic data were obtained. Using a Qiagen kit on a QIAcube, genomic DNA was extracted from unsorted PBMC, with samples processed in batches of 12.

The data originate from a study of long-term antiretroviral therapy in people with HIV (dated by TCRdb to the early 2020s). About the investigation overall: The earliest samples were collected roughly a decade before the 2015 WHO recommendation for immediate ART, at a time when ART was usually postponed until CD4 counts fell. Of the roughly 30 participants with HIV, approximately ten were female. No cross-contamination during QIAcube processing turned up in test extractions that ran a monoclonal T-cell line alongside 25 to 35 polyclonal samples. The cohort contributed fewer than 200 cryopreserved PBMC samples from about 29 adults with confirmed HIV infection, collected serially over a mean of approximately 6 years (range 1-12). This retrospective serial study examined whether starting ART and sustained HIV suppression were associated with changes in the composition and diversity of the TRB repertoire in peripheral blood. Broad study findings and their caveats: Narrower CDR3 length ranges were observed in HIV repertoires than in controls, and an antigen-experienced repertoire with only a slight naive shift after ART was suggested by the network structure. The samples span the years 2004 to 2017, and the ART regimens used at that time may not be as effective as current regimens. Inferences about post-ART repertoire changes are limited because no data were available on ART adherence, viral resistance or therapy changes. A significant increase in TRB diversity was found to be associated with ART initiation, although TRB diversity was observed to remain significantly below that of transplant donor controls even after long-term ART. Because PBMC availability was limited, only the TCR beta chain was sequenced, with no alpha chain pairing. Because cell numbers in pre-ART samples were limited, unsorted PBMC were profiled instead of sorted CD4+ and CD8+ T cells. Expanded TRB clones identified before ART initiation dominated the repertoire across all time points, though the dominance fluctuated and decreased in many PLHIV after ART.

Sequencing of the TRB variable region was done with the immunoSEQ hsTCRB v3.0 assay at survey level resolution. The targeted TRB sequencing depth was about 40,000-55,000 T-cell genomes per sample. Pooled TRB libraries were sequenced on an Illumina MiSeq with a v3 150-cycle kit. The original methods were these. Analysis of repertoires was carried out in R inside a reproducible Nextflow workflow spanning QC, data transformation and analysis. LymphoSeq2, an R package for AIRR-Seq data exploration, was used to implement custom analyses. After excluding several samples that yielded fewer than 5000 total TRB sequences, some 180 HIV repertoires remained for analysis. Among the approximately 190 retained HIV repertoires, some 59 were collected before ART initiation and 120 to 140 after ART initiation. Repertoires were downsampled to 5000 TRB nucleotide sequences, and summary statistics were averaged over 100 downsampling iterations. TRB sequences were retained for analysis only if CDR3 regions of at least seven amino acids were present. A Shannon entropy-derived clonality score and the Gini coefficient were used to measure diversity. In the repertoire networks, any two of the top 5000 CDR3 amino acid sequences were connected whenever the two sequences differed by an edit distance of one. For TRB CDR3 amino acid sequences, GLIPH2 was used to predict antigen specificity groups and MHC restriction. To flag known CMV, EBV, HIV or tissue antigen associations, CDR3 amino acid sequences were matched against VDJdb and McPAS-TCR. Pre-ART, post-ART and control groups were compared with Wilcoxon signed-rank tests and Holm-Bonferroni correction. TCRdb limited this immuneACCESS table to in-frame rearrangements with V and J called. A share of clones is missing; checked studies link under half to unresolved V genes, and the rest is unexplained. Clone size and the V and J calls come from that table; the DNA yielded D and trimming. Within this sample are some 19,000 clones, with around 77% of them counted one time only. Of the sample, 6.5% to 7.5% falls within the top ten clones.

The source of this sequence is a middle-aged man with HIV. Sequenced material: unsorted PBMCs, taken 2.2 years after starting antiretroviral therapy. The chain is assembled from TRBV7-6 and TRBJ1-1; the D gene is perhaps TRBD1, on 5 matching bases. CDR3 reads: CASSLERGTEAFF. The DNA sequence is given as TGTGCCAGCAGCTTAGAAAGGGGTACTGAAGCTTTCTTT.